The rows below give T cell receptor beta chains drawn from one sample of a study of blood T cell repertoires in COVID-19. The repertoire was sequenced with immunoSEQ multiplex PCR; TCRdb's copy has only in-frame clones and lacks some. The data show about 250,000 clones, with approximately 90% seen just once and about 1.7% held by the top ten. The sequenced sample consisted of PBMCs or T cells enriched from blood (not recorded which). The receptors shown here come from a man aged 40-49 years who had recovered from COVID-19. Both conserved end residues are part of each CDR3. Fields, in order: clone size, V gene, CDR3 protein. Some rows mark clone size as missing; the rest say once, few, many or name a class of expanded clone.

clone size: once; V gene: TRBV4-2; CDR3 protein: CASSQEGQVAYEQYF
clone size: -; V gene: TRBV9; CDR3 protein: CASSARDSTYEQYF
clone size: -; V gene: TRBV7-6; CDR3 protein: CASSPGTGGRDETQYF
clone size: once; V gene: TRBV7-3; CDR3 protein: CASSLTGTPGPGTEAFF
clone size: -; V gene: TRBV5-6; CDR3 protein: CASSLGLYEQYF
clone size: -; V gene: TRBV3-1/TRBV3-2; CDR3 protein: CASSPHRGGTEAFF
clone size: -; V gene: TRBV2; CDR3 protein: CASSEAEQGAVDGYTF
clone size: -; V gene: TRBV6-1; CDR3 protein: CASSDRGGATNEKLFF
clone size: once; V gene: TRBV15; CDR3 protein: CATSRDRAGSGKQYF
clone size: few; V gene: TRBV12-3/TRBV12-4; CDR3 protein: CASSLQGTGSKHF
clone size: -; V gene: TRBV7-9; CDR3 protein: CASSLVEGKTEAFF
clone size: medium-sized; V gene: TRBV4-2; CDR3 protein: CASSQDHRQGAGGYTF
clone size: -; V gene: TRBV16; CDR3 protein: CASRQGTSGAVQETQYF
clone size: -; V gene: TRBV7-9; CDR3 protein: CASRTSGTVADTQYF
clone size: -; V gene: TRBV27; CDR3 protein: CASSLQGQYTEAFF
clone size: -; V gene: TRBV6-2/TRBV6-3; CDR3 protein: CASSKNSYEQYF
clone size: -; V gene: TRBV11-2; CDR3 protein: CASSLAAGLETF
clone size: -; V gene: TRBV6-1; CDR3 protein: CASSETLGSGGGSGELFF
clone size: few; V gene: TRBV28; CDR3 protein: CASVTGQENSPLHF
clone size: -; V gene: TRBV5-1; CDR3 protein: CANPQGSDEKLFF
clone size: few; V gene: TRBV2; CDR3 protein: CAIRLADINNEQFF
clone size: -; V gene: TRBV6-2/TRBV6-3; CDR3 protein: CASSYSTGGPPTEAFF
clone size: -; V gene: TRBV5-1; CDR3 protein: CASSQGQALDTQYF
clone size: -; V gene: TRBV27; CDR3 protein: CASSLYMNTEAFF
clone size: -; V gene: TRBV7-2; CDR3 protein: CASSPGGFSTDTQYF
clone size: -; V gene: TRBV7-8; CDR3 protein: CASSSSRSEGAYGYTF
clone size: -; V gene: TRBV28; CDR3 protein: CASSLTGVYQPQHF
clone size: -; V gene: TRBV27; CDR3 protein: CASSLFPGTEAFF
clone size: few; V gene: TRBV5-1; CDR3 protein: CASSGGQSSSYEQYF
clone size: -; V gene: TRBV30; CDR3 protein: CAWRRLAGGYQETQYF
clone size: -; V gene: TRBV12-3/TRBV12-4; CDR3 protein: CASRIQGDTEAFF
clone size: once; V gene: TRBV30; CDR3 protein: CAWGARDTEAFF
clone size: -; V gene: TRBV5-8; CDR3 protein: CASSLSRGSGSPGNEQFF
clone size: -; V gene: TRBV27; CDR3 protein: CASSSTGQHGYTF
clone size: -; V gene: TRBV27; CDR3 protein: CASSYGGSGISYNEQFF
clone size: few; V gene: TRBV7-6; CDR3 protein: CASSLRGGTGELFF
clone size: -; V gene: TRBV15; CDR3 protein: CATSRDREGADSGNTIYF
clone size: -; V gene: TRBV14; CDR3 protein: CASSQAEGGEQYF
clone size: -; V gene: TRBV10-3; CDR3 protein: CAISEYGVRNEGTIYF
clone size: -; V gene: TRBV11-2; CDR3 protein: CASSLGSTSQETQYF
clone size: -; V gene: TRBV7-3; CDR3 protein: CASSLMGGGNYNEQFF
clone size: -; V gene: TRBV6-4; CDR3 protein: CASSRGNEQFF
clone size: -; V gene: TRBV30; CDR3 protein: CAWSVWGRVEQFF
clone size: -; V gene: TRBV14; CDR3 protein: CASSHWDRPGNEAFF
clone size: -; V gene: TRBV5-4; CDR3 protein: CASGREYDGELFF
clone size: -; V gene: TRBV28; CDR3 protein: CASSLSLGTGDEQYF
clone size: -; V gene: TRBV27; CDR3 protein: CASRGLASSYEQYF
clone size: -; V gene: TRBV4-2; CDR3 protein: CASSPSPADSTDTQYF
clone size: -; V gene: TRBV29-1; CDR3 protein: CSVVRGGTGELFF
clone size: -; V gene: TRBV11-3; CDR3 protein: CASSLGDRASTDTQYF
clone size: -; V gene: TRBV6-5; CDR3 protein: CASSYSAGGPYEQYF
clone size: -; V gene: TRBV10-3; CDR3 protein: CAISGTVYEKLFF
clone size: few; V gene: TRBV28; CDR3 protein: CASTPGLAGDYEQYF
clone size: -; V gene: TRBV9; CDR3 protein: CASSPKGGGADTQYF
clone size: few; V gene: TRBV4-1; CDR3 protein: CASSHPPRGVGPGNTIYF
clone size: -; V gene: TRBV9; CDR3 protein: CASSVDGVSYNEQFF
clone size: -; V gene: TRBV28; CDR3 protein: CASRYPGQGAHTQYF
clone size: few; V gene: TRBV12-3/TRBV12-4; CDR3 protein: CASRQGYSPLHF
clone size: -; V gene: TRBV30; CDR3 protein: CAWSLTAGTIYF